This record concerns one T cell receptor (beta chain) sequence. Its antigen is currently unknown. This entry belongs to a study of vaccination and CD4 T cells after COVID-19. Overall study context: Median time from COVID diagnosis to post-COVID sampling was 101 days (35 to 161).

The treatment was: approximately nine-day PBMC culture with coronavirus spike peptide pools or control peptides (ViraFEST assay). Gathered ahead of the COVID-19 pandemic (2011-2018) were the CD4+ T cells of the unexposed donor. Once peptide pools had expanded antigen-specific T cells, ViraFEST sequenced TCRs. Each well received approximately 1.8 million PBMCs, cultured with about 11 IU/ml IL-2 and approximately 10 ug/ml peptide pools. This CDR3 region has 12 residues. Per the germline V gene, CDR1 is DFQATT and CDR2 is SNEGSKA (reference sequence). V gave up 5 bases and J gave up 7 bases, with 15 bases separating them. With the Oncomine TCR Beta short-read assay, DNA from cultured CD4+ T cells was sequenced. Scientists extracted genomic DNA from CD4+ T cells grown in culture. TCRdb re-derived calls from the PCR reads in MiXCR, one entry per CDR3 protein. The sample yields 10,000 or so distinct CDR3 sequences, approximately 60% seen once.

This rearrangement joins TRBV20-1 to TRBJ2-7; tentatively, D is TRBD2 (5 bases). Sequenced sample: CD4+ T cells from blood, cultured in vitro. The sequence was obtained from a human donor in good health. The CDR3 DNA follows: TGCAGTGCTGGATCCGCGGGCTTAGAGCAGTACTTC. It encodes CSAGSAGLEQYF.